The clone carrying this T cell receptor (beta chain) was found many times. The sample comes from a study of regulatory T cells in long-lasting Graves disease. Library construction for TCR beta used iRepertoire HTBI primers and Arm-PCR of CDR3 regions. TCRdb called the multiplex PCR reads again in MiXCR, with one record for every CDR3 protein. The sample holds 400,000 to 550,000 distinct CDR3 sequences; roughly 17% are singletons and the top ten take about 10%. V gave up 11 bases and J gave up 3 bases; unmatched junction bases: 6. Germline CDR1 is SGHTA and CDR2 is FQGNSA. The CDR3 runs to 12 residues. Regarding time point: newly diagnosed GD, antithyroid drugs for less than 3 months. Preparation of the TCR library used RNA extracted from PBMCs. These records were also assigned to another study, of T cells in Graves' hyperthyroidism and ophthalmopathy.

This sequence joins TRBV7-2 and TRBJ1-2, with 7 bases aligning to TRBD1. The clonotype was recovered from a woman aged 25 to 39 with Graves disease. The sequences come from peripheral blood mononuclear cells (PBMCs), collected at new diagnosis, from a patient treated with antithyroid drugs. The CDR3 DNA follows: TGTGCCCTAGGGGGCGCATACTATGGCTACACCTTC. Translating gives CALGGAYYGYTF.